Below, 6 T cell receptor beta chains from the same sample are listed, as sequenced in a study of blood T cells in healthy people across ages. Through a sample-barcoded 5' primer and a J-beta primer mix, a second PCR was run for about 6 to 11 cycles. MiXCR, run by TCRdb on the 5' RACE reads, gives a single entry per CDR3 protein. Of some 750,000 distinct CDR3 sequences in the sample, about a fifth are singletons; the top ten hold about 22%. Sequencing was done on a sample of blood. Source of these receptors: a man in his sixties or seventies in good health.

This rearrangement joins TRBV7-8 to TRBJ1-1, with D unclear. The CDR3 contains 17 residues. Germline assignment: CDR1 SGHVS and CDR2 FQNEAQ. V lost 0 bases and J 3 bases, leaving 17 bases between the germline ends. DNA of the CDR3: TGTGCCAGCAGCTTAGCGGTGTTGGGAAGACGCGACACTGAAGCTTTCTTT. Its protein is CASSLAVLGRRDTEAFF.

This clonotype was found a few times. CDR3 sequence: CASSQKYPGQPDQPQHF. The CDR3 nucleotides read TGCGCCAGCAGCCAAAAGTATCCGGGACAGCCCGACCAGCCCCAGCATTTT. V usage is TRBV4-3 and J usage is TRBJ1-5, with 7 bases lining up with TRBD1. The germline gives CDR1 LGHNA, CDR2 YSLEER. The CDR3 contains 17 residues. With 2 bases clipped from V and 7 bases from J, the junction kept 14 bases outside the gene matches.

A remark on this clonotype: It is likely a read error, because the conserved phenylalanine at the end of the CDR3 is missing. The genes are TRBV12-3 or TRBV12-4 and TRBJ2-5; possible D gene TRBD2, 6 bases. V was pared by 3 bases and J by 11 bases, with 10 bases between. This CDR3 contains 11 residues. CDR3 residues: CASSFGGEQYV. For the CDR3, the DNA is TGTGCCAGCAGTTTCGGGGGAGAGCAGTACGTC.

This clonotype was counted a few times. CDR3 region: CASSISGGADTQYF. The CDR3 region has the DNA TGTGCCAGCAGTATTAGCGGGGGAGCAGATACGCAGTATTTT. The rearrangement uses TRBV6-1 and TRBJ2-3; 9 nucleotides line up with TRBD2. The CDR3 totals 14 residues. Germline CDR1 MNHNS, CDR2 SASEGT. V gave up 5 bases and J gave up 4 bases; unmatched junction bases: 4.

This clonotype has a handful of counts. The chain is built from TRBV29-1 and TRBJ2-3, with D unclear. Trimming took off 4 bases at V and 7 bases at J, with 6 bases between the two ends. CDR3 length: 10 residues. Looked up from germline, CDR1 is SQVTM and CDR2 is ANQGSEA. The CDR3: CSVVLNTQYF. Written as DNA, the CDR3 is TGCAGCGTTGTCCTAAATACGCAGTATTTT.

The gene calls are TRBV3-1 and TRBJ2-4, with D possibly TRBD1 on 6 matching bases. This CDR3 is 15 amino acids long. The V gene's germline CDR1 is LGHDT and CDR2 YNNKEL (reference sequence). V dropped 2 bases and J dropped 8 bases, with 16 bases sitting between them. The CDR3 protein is CASSQPTGREDIQYF. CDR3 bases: TGTGCCAGCAGCCAACCTACAGGGCGAGAGGACATTCAGTACTTC.